This TCR beta chain was sequenced in a study of T cell responses to AZD1222 COVID-19 vaccine. Regarding the study as a whole: Samples come after the peak T cell response, not at day 14. White British donors predominated, females outnumbered males, and clonal diversity was possibly underestimated.

This clone was observed a few times. Its specificity is unknown. Profiled with immunoSEQ multiplex PCR; TCRdb holds only in-frame clones, not every one. The sample holds 150,000 to 200,000 clones; around 92% are singletons and the top ten take around 9.3%. The V gene lost 5 bases and the J gene lost 1 base, with 17 bases spanning the gap. CDR3 size: 16 residues. Germline lookup yields CDR1 SGHTA and CDR2 FQGNSA. Sample: peripheral blood, taken on day 0 of AZD1222 vaccination. The sequence derives from an adult in good health. The gene calls are TRBV7-2 and TRBJ1-1; D uncertain. The CDR3 DNA reads TGTGCCAGCAGCCCCCGGCCCGTCTCGGGGAACACTGAAGCTTTCTTT. Protein sequence: CASSPRPVSGNTEAFF.